A single sample gave rise to the 26 T cell receptor beta chains below, sequenced in a study of T cells after posttransplantation cyclophosphamide (dated by TCRdb to 2016 to 2018). The treatment or condition tag for this specimen amounts to: high-dose cyclophosphamide on days +3 and +4 as single-agent GVHD prophylaxis. Busulfan and fludarabine conditioning, a related or unrelated marrow graft, and cyclophosphamide on days +3 and +4 were given to PTCy patients. Library preparation employed the immunoSEQ multiplex PCR assay. The clones in this table, taken by TCRdb from immuneACCESS, are in-frame only. Not every clone is retained; where verified, under half of the shortfall comes from an unresolved V gene, and the cause of the rest is unknown. This sample has fewer than 13,000 clones in its table, and more than 80% of those were observed once. The top ten hold about 4.9% of the sample. Source: PBMCs, taken after allogeneic stem cell transplant with posttransplant cyclophosphamide. The source of these receptors is a female patient aged 45 to 65 who received an allogeneic stem cell transplant from a related donor, was CMV-positive, and had no GVHD. After a transplant, some T cells may have been passed on by the graft donor.

This clone was recorded only once. The rearrangement joins TRBV5-1 to TRBJ2-7; 10 bases match TRBD1. The CDR3 extends over 15 amino acids. CDR1 is SGHRS, CDR2 YFSETQ, per germline. V gave up 4 bases and J gave up 1 base; unmatched junction bases: 5. The CDR3 here is CASSVDRGISYEQYF. CDR3 nucleotide sequence: TGCGCCAGCAGCGTGGACAGGGGGATTTCCTACGAGCAGTACTTC.

The chain recombines TRBV5-4 with TRBJ1-2, with 7 bases identical to TRBD1. Germline lookup yields CDR1 SGHNT and CDR2 YYREEE (reference sequence). The CDR3 loop spans 16 amino acids. Trimming at V came to 4 bases and at J to 4 bases, leaving 13 bases not matched to a gene. The CDR3 is CASSAGTDFFRYGYTF. The CDR3 nucleotides read TGTGCCAGCAGCGCCGGGACAGATTTCTTCCGCTATGGCTACACCTTC.

The rearrangement uses TRBV6-1 and TRBJ1-1; D gene uncertain. The V gene lost 2 bases and the J gene lost 8 bases, with 9 bases spanning the gap. This CDR3 spans 12 amino acids. The germline V gene encodes CDR1 MNHNS and CDR2 SASEGT. Here the CDR3 reads CASSERREEAFF. The DNA of the CDR3 is TGTGCCAGCAGTGAACGGAGGGAGGAAGCTTTCTTT.

This sequence joins TRBV29-1 and TRBJ1-4; D may be TRBD1 (6 bases). This CDR3 region has 13 residues. From germline, CDR1 is SQVTM and CDR2 ANQGSEA. The V end lost 8 bases, the J end lost 5 bases, and 15 bases lay between the germline ends. The CDR3 here is CSFSGHQNEKLFF. CDR3 sequence (DNA): TGCAGCTTCTCGGGACACCAAAATGAAAAACTGTTTTTT.

Details on this clone: The junction shows a germline mismatch at one end, possibly a read error. The V and J genes are TRBV7-7 and TRBJ2-7; 10 nucleotides align to TRBD1. CDR3 length equals 15 residues. CDR1 and CDR2 (germline): SSHAT, FNYEAQ (reference sequence). CDR3 nucleotide sequence: TGTGCTAGCAGCCCGTCCGGGACAGGGGAGGGGGAGCAGTACTTC. Its protein product is CASSPSGTGEGEQYF.

The gene calls are TRBV28 and TRBJ2-5, with 10 bases fitting TRBD2. CDR3 length: 14 residues. Germline V gene sequence: CDR1 MDHEN, CDR2 SYDVKM. Trimming took 6 bases from V and 7 from J; bases not matched to a gene: 8. The CDR3 bases are TGTGCCAGCAGACTAGCGGGACTCCTACGGACCCAGTACTTC. Translation: CASRLAGLLRTQYF. The full variable domain, in which reference TRBV28 and TRBJ2-5 provide the parts outside the CDR3, is DVKVTQSSRYLVKRTGEKVFLECVQDMDHENMFWYRQDPGLGLRLIYFSYDVKMKEKGDIPEGYSVSREKKERFSLILESASTNQTSMYLCASRLAGLLRTQYFGPGTRLLVL.

The rearrangement uses TRBV9 and TRBJ2-5, with 10 bases identical to TRBD2. V trimming: 3 bases; J trimming: 5 bases; junction bases outside the gene matches: 4. The CDR3 sequence is 14 residues long. Germline CDR1 is SGDLS and CDR2 is YYNGEE. The CDR3 nucleotides read TGTGCCAGCAGCGACCGACTAGCGGGCGAGACCCAGTACTTC. It codes for CASSDRLAGETQYF.

As to this clone: This sample includes further DNA sequences coding for the same CDR3. The V gene is TRBV5-6, the J gene TRBJ1-5; 11 bases map to TRBD1. The germline V gene has CDR1 SGHDT and CDR2 YYEEEE. This CDR3 spans 16 amino acids. J gave up 6 bases and V 3 bases, and 8 bases lay outside the gene matches. The CDR3 spells CASSSDRGRIVQPQHF. In DNA form, the CDR3 reads TGTGCCAGCAGCTCGGACAGGGGGCGAATTGTTCAGCCCCAGCATTTT.

The gene calls are TRBV6-1 and TRBJ1-2, with 9 bases matching TRBD1. The CDR3 sequence is 14 residues long. V lost 7 bases, J lost 4 bases, and 7 bases stayed unmatched. In germline, CDR1 is MNHNS, CDR2 SASEGT. CDR3 region: CASTQDRGLYGYTF. As DNA, the CDR3 is TGTGCCAGCACCCAGGACAGGGGCCTCTATGGCTACACCTTC.

This clone appeared a single time. The gene calls are TRBV7-9 and TRBJ2-7; 9 bases are a match to TRBD1. J gave up 5 bases and V 2 bases, and 4 bases lay outside the gene matches. This CDR3 region has 14 residues. CDR1 SEHNR and CDR2 FQNEAQ come from the germline V gene (reference sequence). DNA of the CDR3: TGTGCCAGCAGCTTAACCGGGACAGGGCACGAGCAGTACTTC. Translating gives CASSLTGTGHEQYF.

This clone was observed once. The chain joins TRBV5-6 to TRBJ1-5; D gene uncertain. The CDR3 spans 14 residues. The germline gives CDR1 SGHDT, CDR2 YYEEEE. Deletions cut 0 bases from V and 3 bases from J, with 7 bases between. CDR3 amino acids: CASSLGPYNQPQHF. The CDR3 DNA reads as TGTGCCAGCAGCTTGGGGCCGTACAATCAGCCCCAGCATTTT.

In its sample, this clone was seen a few times. This sequence joins TRBV6-6 and TRBJ1-3; D remains ambiguous. CDR3 size: 13 residues. V dropped 8 bases and J dropped 4 bases, with 12 bases sitting between them. The V gene's germline CDR1 is MNHNY and CDR2 SVGAGI (reference sequence). The CDR3 bases are TGTGCCAGCCCTTCCTTCGGGGGAAACACCATATATTTT. This codes for CASPSFGGNTIYF.

This chain connects TRBV6-6 to TRBJ2-4; 7 nucleotides line up with TRBD1. The trim removed 1 base at V and 0 bases at J, leaving 3 bases unmatched. The CDR3 runs 16 residues. CDR1 is MNHNY, CDR2 SVGAGI, per germline (reference sequence). CDR3 region: CASSYWDSLAKNIQYF. The CDR3 nucleotides are TGTGCCAGCAGTTACTGGGACAGTCTAGCCAAAAACATTCAGTACTTC.

The CDR3 reads CSVVPGASGGAYEQYF. The CDR3 nucleotides read TGCAGCGTTGTACCCGGGGCTAGCGGGGGGGCCTACGAGCAGTACTTC. This chain links TRBV29-1 with TRBJ2-7, with 12 bases lining up with TRBD2. Trimming cost V 4 bases and J 2 bases; bases outside gene matches: 9. CDR3 length equals 16 residues. Germline lookup yields CDR1 SQVTM and CDR2 ANQGSEA.

This clone was detected a few times. The CDR3 sequence is CASSTIGWNTEAFF. DNA for the CDR3: TGTGCCAGCTCAACTATCGGATGGAACACTGAAGCTTTCTTT. This chain connects TRBV18 to TRBJ1-1; D ambiguous. Germline CDR1 is KGHSH and CDR2 is LQKENI. The CDR3 extends over 14 amino acids. Trimming stripped 5 bases from V and 1 base from J, with 11 bases between. The full variable domain, rest sourced from reference TRBV18 and TRBJ1-1, is NAGVMQNPRHLVRRRGQEARLRCSPMKGHSHVYWYRQLPEEGLKFMVYLQKENIIDESGMPKERFSAEFPKEGPSILRIQQVVRGDSAAYFCASSTIGWNTEAFFGQGTRLTVV.

The CDR3 coding sequence is TGTGCCAGTGGTGGTTACCTCGGGACTATTTCAGATACGCAGTATTTT. Amino acids: CASGGYLGTISDTQYF. V usage is TRBV28 and J usage is TRBJ2-3; 7 bases line up with TRBD2. The CDR3 is made up of 16 amino acids. CDR1 is MDHEN and CDR2 is SYDVKM in the germline V gene. V was pared by 9 bases and J by 4 bases, with 16 bases of the junction left unmatched.

The rearrangement joins TRBV4-2 to TRBJ2-1, with 9 nucleotides matching TRBD1. The V and J ends lost 3 bases and 4 bases, in that order; junction bases with no gene match: 7. The germline gives CDR1 LGHNA, CDR2 YNFKEQ. The CDR3 length is 16 residues. CDR3 region: CASSHGDREFYNEQFF. The CDR3 DNA reads TGTGCCAGCAGCCATGGGGACAGGGAGTTTTACAATGAGCAGTTCTTC.

The V call is TRBV30, the J call TRBJ1-1; 9 positions match TRBD1. The CDR3 spans 13 residues. Germline lookup yields CDR1 GTSNPN and CDR2 SVGIG (reference sequence). With 6 bases clipped from V and 13 bases from J, the junction kept 15 bases outside the gene matches. DNA for the CDR3: TGTGCCTGCAACTCTGGGGGACAGGGAAGGGGTTTCTTT. Residues: CACNSGGQGRGFF.

This chain connects TRBV6-1 to TRBJ2-7; 9 nucleotides agree with TRBD2. The V gene end was trimmed by 3 bases and the J gene end by 2 bases; junction bases not matched to a gene: 11. The CDR3 has 17 amino acids. Germline CDR1 and CDR2: MNHNS and SASEGT. The CDR3: CASSERLAGMAPYEQYF. CDR3 nucleotides: TGTGCCAGCAGTGAGAGGCTAGCGGGGATGGCCCCCTACGAGCAGTACTTC.

CDR3 nucleotide sequence: TGTGCCAGCAGCTTAGAGATCAGTTATGGCTACACCTTC. Translation gives CASSLEISYGYTF. This rearrangement joins TRBV7-2 to TRBJ1-2, with no clear D. CDR1 SGHTA and CDR2 FQGNSA come from the germline V gene. The ends were cut back, 1 base at V and 5 bases at J, with 8 bases in the middle. The CDR3 spans 13 residues.

This chain links TRBV5-4 with TRBJ2-5; 9 bases align to TRBD1. Near its end, the DNA agrees better with TRBJ2-7, so the J call may be wrong. The CDR3 length is 15 residues. The V gene's germline CDR1 is SGHNT and CDR2 YYREEE (reference sequence). The CDR3 sequence is CASSLPGTGSYEQYF. Written as DNA, the CDR3 is TGTGCCAGCAGCTTGCCCGGGACAGGGAGCTACGAGCAGTACTTC.

The chain employs TRBV4-2 and TRBJ2-5, with TRBD2 as a possible D gene (6 bases). The CDR3 consists of 14 residues. The germline gives CDR1 LGHNA, CDR2 YNFKEQ. Trimming removed 4 bases from V and 4 bases from J, with 13 bases in between. The CDR3, as DNA: TGTGCCAGCAGCCCCCCTCGGCGGGGAGAGACCCAGTACTTC. Encoded protein: CASSPPRRGETQYF.

The rearrangement links TRBV7-3 to TRBJ1-1; perhaps TRBD1 as D (6 bases). Germline V gives CDR1 SGHTA, CDR2 FQGTGA. The V and J ends lost 5 bases and 5 bases respectively, with 12 bases between them. This CDR3 is built from 13 residues. CDR3 in amino acids: CASSPRGGTEAFF. The CDR3 coding sequence is TGTGCCAGCAGCCCGAGGGGGGGAACTGAAGCTTTCTTT.

The chain carries TRBV19 and TRBJ2-5, with 11 bases aligning to TRBD2. The V gene's germline CDR1 is LNHDA and CDR2 SQIVND (reference sequence). V dropped 6 bases and J dropped 0; count of bases not matched to a gene: 3. The CDR3 covers 15 residues. The CDR3 region is CASSGLAGDQETQYF. The CDR3 coding sequence is TGTGCCAGTAGCGGACTAGCGGGCGACCAAGAGACCCAGTACTTC.

The genes are TRBV29-1 and TRBJ2-7, with a possible D match to TRBD1 (6 bases). This CDR3 contains 11 residues. The germline V gene encodes CDR1 SQVTM and CDR2 ANQGSEA. Trimming pared 4 bases from V and 5 bases from J, leaving 9 bases between. CDR3 DNA sequence: TGCAGCGTTGGCTACAGGGACGAGCAGTACTTC. Translated: CSVGYRDEQYF.

The rearrangement uses TRBV4-2 and TRBJ2-3, with TRBD2 as a possible D gene (6 bases). V was cut by 0 bases and J by 3 bases, with 10 bases left in between. Germline assignment: CDR1 LGHNA and CDR2 YNFKEQ. CDR3 length: 15 amino acids. For the CDR3, the DNA is TGTGCCAGCAGCCAAGAGGGGACTTTTACAGATACGCAGTATTTT. Translation gives CASSQEGTFTDTQYF.